A single sample is the source of the 32 T cell receptor beta chains below, sequenced in a study of blood T cell repertoires in COVID-19. Sequencing was performed with immunoSEQ multiplex PCR; in TCRdb, only in-frame clones are kept and a portion is missing. The data show a few hundred thousand clones, approximately 81% seen once. The sequenced sample was PBMCs or T cells enriched from blood (not recorded which). The receptors stem from a woman aged 45-65 years who had been exposed to COVID-19.

V usage is TRBV30 and J usage is TRBJ1-2, with 7 nucleotides matching TRBD1. The J segment lost 3 bases and the V segment lost 2 bases, leaving 15 bases of the junction unmatched. The CDR3 covers 17 residues. CDR1 is GTSNPN and CDR2 is SVGIG in the germline V gene (reference sequence). CDR3 region: CAWSPPGAGGVYYGYTF. Written as DNA, the CDR3 is TGTGCCTGGAGTCCCCCCGGGGCAGGGGGAGTTTACTATGGCTACACCTTC. The variable domain in full, with the rest retrieved from reference TRBV30 and TRBJ1-2, is SQTIHQWPATLVQPVGSPLSLECTVEGTSNPNLYWYRQAAGRGLQLLFYSVGIGQISSEVPQNLSASRPQDRQFILSSKKLLLSDSGFYLCAWSPPGAGGVYYGYTFGSGTRLTVV.

The chain carries TRBV6-1 and TRBJ1-5; D gene uncertain. The CDR3 consists of 15 residues. CDR1 MNHNS and CDR2 SASEGT come from the germline V gene. Deletions cut 6 bases from V and 0 bases from J, with 12 bases between. The CDR3 is CASSTQRDSNQPQHF. DNA of the CDR3: TGTGCCAGCAGCACACAGAGGGATAGCAATCAGCCCCAGCATTTT.

CDR3 DNA sequence: TGTGCCAGCAGCCTCGGGACAGTCTCTGGAAACACCATATATTTT. Its protein is CASSLGTVSGNTIYF. The V and J genes are TRBV3-1 (or the pseudogene TRBV3-2) and TRBJ1-3; 7 positions match TRBD1. The CDR3 is made up of 15 amino acids. V was pared by 4 bases and J by 0 bases, with 3 bases of the junction left unmatched. Germline V CDR1 and CDR2: LGHDT, YNNKEL (reference sequence).

This chain joins TRBV30 and TRBJ2-7, with D possibly TRBD1 on 6 matching bases. Germline CDR1 reads GTSNPN; CDR2 reads SVGIG (reference sequence). Trimming took 2 bases from V and 3 from J, leaving 14 bases between them. CDR3 size: 14 residues. For the CDR3, the DNA is TGTGCCTGGAGTCTATTATCGGACAGCTACGAGCAGTACTTC. Translated: CAWSLLSDSYEQYF.

V gene TRBV2 combines with J gene TRBJ1-3; 7 nucleotides agree with TRBD1. V lost 7 bases and J lost 4; bases outside the gene matches: 4. The germline gives CDR1 SNHLY, CDR2 FYNNEI. The CDR3 loop spans 13 amino acids. For the CDR3, the DNA is TGTGCCAGCAACAGGGGACCAGGAAACACCATATATTTT. Protein sequence: CASNRGPGNTIYF.

The chain carries TRBV27 and TRBJ2-5; 7 nucleotides align to TRBD1. This CDR3 contains 13 residues. J gave up 2 bases and V 3 bases, and 0 bases lay outside the gene matches. Germline V gene sequence: CDR1 MNHEY, CDR2 SMNVEV (reference sequence). The CDR3 coding sequence is TGTGCCAGCAGTTTCAGGGGGCAAGAGACCCAGTACTTC. This gives the protein CASSFRGQETQYF.

This sequence joins TRBV3-1 (or the pseudogene TRBV3-2) and TRBJ1-6; D may be TRBD1 (5 bases). Germline V gene sequence: CDR1 LGHDT, CDR2 YNNKEL (reference sequence). The V end was cut by 0 bases, the J end by 10 bases, with 19 bases between. The CDR3 has 17 amino acids. The DNA for the CDR3 is TGTGCCAGCAGCCAAGACGGGGGTTTGAGATTTTGGTCACCCCTCCACTTT. It translates to CASSQDGGLRFWSPLHF.

This clone was recorded a few times. The rearrangement links TRBV6-1 to TRBJ1-6; 7 bases are shared with TRBD1. V was clipped by 0 bases and J by 9 bases; unmatched bases: 17. The germline CDR1 and CDR2 sequences are MNHNS and SASEGT. The CDR3 extends over 19 amino acids. The CDR3 nucleotides are TGTGCCAGCAGTGAAGCCGACAAGGGACAGTTCCATTGGCTTTCACCCCTCCACTTT. Amino acid sequence: CASSEADKGQFHWLSPLHF.

The sample holds a few counts of this clone. In DNA, the CDR3 is TGCAGCGCGCTTACAGGGATGTTTGGTGGCTACACCTTC. Translating it yields CSALTGMFGGYTF. V gene TRBV29-1 combines with J gene TRBJ1-2; weak D call: TRBD1 (6 bases). The CDR3 spans 13 residues. Germline CDR1 and CDR2: SQVTM and ANQGSEA. Trimming removed 7 bases from V and 7 bases from J, with 19 bases in between.

The chain has TRBV29-1 and TRBJ1-1; 7 bases match TRBD1. The J segment lost 1 base and the V segment lost 7 bases, leaving 3 bases of the junction unmatched. This CDR3 is built from 12 residues. Germline V gives CDR1 SQVTM, CDR2 ANQGSEA. CDR3 in amino acids: CSGGGWNTEAFF. The CDR3 bases are TGCAGCGGAGGGGGCTGGAACACTGAAGCTTTCTTT.

The CDR3 DNA reads TGTGCCAGCAGTGAAGGGCAGGGAAGGGTGACTAACTATGGCTACACCTTC. This gives the protein CASSEGQGRVTNYGYTF. V is TRBV2 and J is TRBJ1-2; weak D call: TRBD1 (5 bases). Trimming pared 1 base from V and 0 bases from J, leaving 15 bases between. Germline CDR1 SNHLY, CDR2 FYNNEI. The CDR3 has 17 amino acids. The full variable domain, rest sourced from reference TRBV2 and TRBJ1-2, is EPEVTQTPSHQVTQMGQEVILRCVPISNHLYFYWYRQILGQKVEFLVSFYNNEISEKSEIFDDQFSVERPDGSNFTLKIRSTKLEDSAMYFCASSEGQGRVTNYGYTFGSGTRLTVV.

The rearrangement uses TRBV13 and TRBJ1-1; 8 positions match TRBD1. The germline gives CDR1 PRHDT, CDR2 FYEKMQ (reference sequence). V shed 1 base, J shed 2 bases, and the junction held 6 bases outside the gene matches. The CDR3 consists of 16 residues. For the CDR3, the DNA is TGTGCCAGCAGCTTAGAGACAGGGGTCGTAAACACTGAAGCTTTCTTT. It yields the protein CASSLETGVVNTEAFF.

The table lists this clone with a few counts. The V call is TRBV12-3 or TRBV12-4, the J call TRBJ1-4; 8 nucleotides match TRBD1. CDR3 length equals 13 residues. Unmatched junction bases numbered 8, after V lost 6 bases and J lost 11 bases. The CDR3 DNA is TGTGCCAGCAGCGGAGGACAGGGCCGGAAACTGTTTTTT. Translated, it gives CASSGGQGRKLFF.

This clone was observed a handful of times. The V gene is TRBV2, the J gene TRBJ1-5; TRBD1 might be the D (5 bases). CDR3 length: 14 amino acids. Trimming took 4 bases from V and 7 from J, leaving 14 bases between them. The germline V gene encodes CDR1 SNHLY and CDR2 FYNNEI. The CDR3 here is CASSGLQGYQPQHF. The DNA of the CDR3 is TGTGCCAGCAGTGGACTGCAGGGCTACCAGCCCCAGCATTTT.

This clone was counted a single time. This rearrangement joins TRBV4-1 to TRBJ1-2, with 8 bases aligning to TRBD1. The CDR3 spans 16 residues. In germline, CDR1 is MGHRA, CDR2 YSYEKL. The V gene end was trimmed by 0 bases and the J gene end by 5 bases; junction bases not matched to a gene: 8. The CDR3 loop is CASSQEAQGAVYGYTF. The CDR3 DNA sequence: TGCGCCAGCAGCCAAGAAGCGCAGGGGGCGGTTTATGGCTACACCTTC.

The chain joins TRBV24-1 to TRBJ2-3; perhaps TRBD1 as D (6 bases). Germline CDR1 and CDR2: KGHDR and SFDVKD. Trimming pared 6 bases from V and 2 bases from J, leaving 11 bases between. This CDR3 spans 14 amino acids. The CDR3 DNA reads as TGTGCCACCAGTACAGGGCAATTCACAGATACGCAGTATTTT. It yields the protein CATSTGQFTDTQYF.

The CDR3 DNA reads as TGCGCCAGCAGCACTTCGACAGGGTTGAACACTGAAGCTTTCTTT. Translating gives CASSTSTGLNTEAFF. This sequence joins TRBV4-1 and TRBJ1-1, with 7 bases lining up with TRBD1. CDR1 and CDR2 (germline): MGHRA, YSYEKL. The CDR3 spans 15 residues. V was pared by 5 bases and J by 0 bases, with 6 bases of the junction left unmatched.

The V and J genes are TRBV27 and TRBJ2-1, with D perhaps TRBD2 (6 bases). The CDR3 spans 15 residues. Trimming cost V 2 bases and J 4 bases, with 12 bases left between them. From germline, CDR1 is MNHEY and CDR2 SMNVEV (reference sequence). Here the CDR3 reads CASSLIVGTYNEQFF. In nucleotides, the CDR3 is TGTGCCAGCAGTTTAATAGTTGGGACTTACAATGAGCAGTTCTTC.

This chain links TRBV10-2 with TRBJ2-7; D is possibly TRBD1 (5 bases). The germline V and J ends were trimmed by 5 bases and 0 bases, with 17 bases remaining between them. The V gene's germline CDR1 is WSHSY and CDR2 SAAADI. This CDR3 is 16 amino acids long. The CDR3 DNA follows: TGCGCCAGCAGTAAGAGTCAGGGTTCAGGCTCCTACGAGCAGTACTTC. This sequence encodes CASSKSQGSGSYEQYF.

The chain employs TRBV2 and TRBJ1-1; D perhaps matches TRBD1 (5 bases). Germline V lookup: CDR1 SNHLY, CDR2 FYNNEI. The CDR3 extends over 13 amino acids. V lost 6 bases and J 5 bases, leaving 13 bases between the germline ends. Here the CDR3 reads CASRVQGGTEAFF. The CDR3 region has the DNA TGTGCCAGCAGAGTCCAGGGTGGGACTGAAGCTTTCTTT.

The V call is TRBV2, the J call TRBJ2-5; 15 bases agree with TRBD2. The germline V gene encodes CDR1 SNHLY and CDR2 FYNNEI. The CDR3 consists of 17 residues. The ends lost 7 bases at V and 4 bases at J; junction bases unmatched: 10. In nucleotides, the CDR3 is TGTGCCAGCATTCCGGGACTAGCGGGGGGCCCGGGAGAGACCCAGTACTTC. Its protein is CASIPGLAGGPGETQYF.

V gene TRBV18 combines with J gene TRBJ1-2; 7 bases agree with TRBD1. CDR1 and CDR2 from the germline V gene are KGHSH and LQKENI. CDR3 length: 15 amino acids. V trimming: 4 bases; J trimming: 6 bases; junction bases outside the gene matches: 11. In nucleotides, the CDR3 is TGTGCCAGCTCACTTGATCTCCAGGGGGATAATGGCTACACCTTC. Amino acid sequence: CASSLDLQGDNGYTF.

The chain employs TRBV28 and TRBJ2-2; D possibly corresponds to TRBD1 (6 bases). CDR3 length: 14 residues. V was shortened by 2 bases and J by 5 bases, with 9 bases between the two germline ends. The germline CDR1 and CDR2 sequences are MDHEN and SYDVKM. The DNA for the CDR3 is TGTGCCAGCAGTTTAGGGGGCGGAACCGGGGAGCTGTTTTTT. It yields the protein CASSLGGGTGELFF.

This chain links TRBV5-6 with TRBJ2-5, with D possibly being TRBD2 (6 bases). The germline CDR1 and CDR2 sequences are SGHDT and YYEEEE. The CDR3 loop spans 13 amino acids. V was clipped by 6 bases and J by 4 bases, with 13 bases between them. CDR3: CASTRWGGETQYF. In nucleotides, the CDR3 is TGTGCCAGCACCCGATGGGGAGGAGAGACCCAGTACTTC.

This clone was seen a few times. The chain is built from TRBV19 and TRBJ2-1; D is perhaps TRBD1 (6 bases). The ends were cut back, 2 bases at V and 6 bases at J, with 8 bases in the middle. CDR3 length: 13 residues. From germline, CDR1 is LNHDA and CDR2 SQIVND (reference sequence). The CDR3 bases are TGTGCCAGTAGTATAAGGGGGATCAATGAGCAGTTCTTC. Its protein product is CASSIRGINEQFF. The complete variable domain, with remaining parts taken from reference TRBV19 and TRBJ2-1, reads DGGITQSPKYLFRKEGQNVTLSCEQNLNHDAMYWYRQDPGQGLRLIYYSQIVNDFQKGDIAEGYSVSREKKESFPLTVTSAQKNPTAFYLCASSIRGINEQFFGPGTRLTVL.

V gene TRBV6-1 combines with J gene TRBJ2-1; TRBD2 might be the D (5 bases). V was pared by 2 bases and J by 16 bases, with 15 bases between. This CDR3 comprises 12 residues. Germline-derived CDR1 and CDR2 are MNHNS and SASEGT. The CDR3 spells CASSERRSLSFF. CDR3 bases: TGTGCCAGCAGTGAAAGGAGGAGCTTATCCTTCTTC.

This chain connects TRBV5-1 to TRBJ1-1; 10 nucleotides agree with TRBD1. V lost 3 bases to trimming and J lost 4 bases; unmatched junction nucleotides: 3. Germline CDR1 is SGHRS and CDR2 is YFSETQ. This CDR3 is built from 14 residues. The CDR3 DNA sequence: TGCGCCAGCAGCTCTCGGACAGGGGGCACTGAAGCTTTCTTT. This encodes CASSSRTGGTEAFF.

The chain has TRBV9 and TRBJ1-2, with a tentative D call TRBD1 (6 bases). Trimming took off 6 bases at V and 4 bases at J, with 16 bases between the two ends. Germline loops: CDR1 SGDLS, CDR2 YYNGEE. The CDR3 is 14 residues long. DNA of the CDR3: TGTGCCAGCAACAGCGATACAGGGCTCTATGGCTACACCTTC. Its translation: CASNSDTGLYGYTF.

The gene calls are TRBV5-6 and TRBJ1-5; 7 bases map to TRBD1. Trimming removed 2 bases from V and 6 bases from J; junction bases left unmatched: 5. The CDR3 runs 14 residues. Germline CDR1 SGHDT, CDR2 YYEEEE. The CDR3 here is CASSFQGGPQPQHF. The CDR3 DNA reads TGTGCCAGCAGCTTTCAGGGGGGCCCTCAGCCCCAGCATTTT.

The rearrangement links TRBV6-5 to TRBJ1-1, with D hard to call. Trimming took 4 bases from V and 1 from J, leaving 16 bases between them. The germline V gene encodes CDR1 MNHEY and CDR2 SVGAGI. This CDR3 spans 16 amino acids. CDR3 residues: CASSSPGSVWNTEAFF. DNA of the CDR3: TGTGCCAGCAGTTCTCCGGGGTCCGTATGGAACACTGAAGCTTTCTTT.

This clone was observed once. The chain is built from TRBV5-1 and TRBJ2-2; D is possibly TRBD1 (7 bases). This CDR3 has 14 amino acids. The V and J ends lost 5 bases and 4 bases respectively, with 12 bases between them. CDR1 SGHRS and CDR2 YFSETQ come from the germline V gene. CDR3 sequence: CASSSQGGTGELFF. DNA for the CDR3: TGCGCCAGCAGTTCGCAGGGGGGCACCGGGGAGCTGTTTTTT.

This rearrangement joins TRBV18 to TRBJ1-1; TRBD1 matches 9 bases. V lost 4 bases and J lost 3; bases outside the gene matches: 3. Germline assignment: CDR1 KGHSH and CDR2 LQKENI. The CDR3 has 14 residues. In DNA form, the CDR3 reads TGTGCCAGCTCACTCGACAGGGGGGACACTGAAGCTTTCTTT. Its translation: CASSLDRGDTEAFF.